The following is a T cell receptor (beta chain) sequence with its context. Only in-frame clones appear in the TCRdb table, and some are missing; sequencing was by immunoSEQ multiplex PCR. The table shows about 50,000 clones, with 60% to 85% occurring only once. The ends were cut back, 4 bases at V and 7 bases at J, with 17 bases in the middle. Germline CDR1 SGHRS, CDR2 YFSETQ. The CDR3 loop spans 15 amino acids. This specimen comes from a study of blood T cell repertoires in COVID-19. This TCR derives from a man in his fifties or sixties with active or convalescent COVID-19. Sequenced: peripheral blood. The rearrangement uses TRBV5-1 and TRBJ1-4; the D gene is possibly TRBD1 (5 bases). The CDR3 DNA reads TGCGCCAGCAGCAGTGGGGACTTCGGCGGTGAAAAACTGTTTTTT. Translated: CASSSGDFGGEKLFF.